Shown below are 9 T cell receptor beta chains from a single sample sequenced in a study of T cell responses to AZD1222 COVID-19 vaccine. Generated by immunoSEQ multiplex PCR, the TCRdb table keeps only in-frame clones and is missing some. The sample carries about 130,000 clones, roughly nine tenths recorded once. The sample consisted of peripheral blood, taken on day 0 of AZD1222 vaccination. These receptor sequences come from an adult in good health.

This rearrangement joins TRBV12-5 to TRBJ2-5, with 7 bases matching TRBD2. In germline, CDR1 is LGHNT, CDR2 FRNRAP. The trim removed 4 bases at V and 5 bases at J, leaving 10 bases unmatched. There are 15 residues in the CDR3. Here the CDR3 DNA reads TGTGCTAGTGGTTACGGGTGGAGGGGAGGGGAGACCCAGTACTTC. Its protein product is CASGYGWRGGETQYF.

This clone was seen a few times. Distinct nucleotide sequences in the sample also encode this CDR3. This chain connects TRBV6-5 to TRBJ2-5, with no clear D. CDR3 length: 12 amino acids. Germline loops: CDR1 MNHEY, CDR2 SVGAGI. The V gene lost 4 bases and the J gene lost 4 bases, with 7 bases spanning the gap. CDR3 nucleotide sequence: TGTGCCAGCAGTTTGTGGTCAGAGACCCAGTACTTC. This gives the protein CASSLWSETQYF.

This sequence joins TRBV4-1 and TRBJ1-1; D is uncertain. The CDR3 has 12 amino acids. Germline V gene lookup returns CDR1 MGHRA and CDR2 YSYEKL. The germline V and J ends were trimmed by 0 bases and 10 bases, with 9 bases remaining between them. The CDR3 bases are TGCGCCAGCAGCCAAGATCGGATAGGAGCTTTCTTT. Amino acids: CASSQDRIGAFF.

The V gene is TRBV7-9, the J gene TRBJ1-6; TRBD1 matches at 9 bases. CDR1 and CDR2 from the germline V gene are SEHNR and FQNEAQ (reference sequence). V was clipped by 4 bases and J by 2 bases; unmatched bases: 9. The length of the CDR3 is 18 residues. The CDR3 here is CASSSLRTGETYNSPLHF. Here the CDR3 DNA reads TGTGCCAGCAGCTCGCTCCGGACAGGGGAAACCTATAATTCACCCCTCCACTTT.

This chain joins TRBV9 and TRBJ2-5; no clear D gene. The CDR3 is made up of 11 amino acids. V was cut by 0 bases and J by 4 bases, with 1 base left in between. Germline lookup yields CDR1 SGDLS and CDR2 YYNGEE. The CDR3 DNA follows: TGTGCCAGCAGCGTAGTAGAGACCCAGTACTTC. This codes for CASSVVETQYF.

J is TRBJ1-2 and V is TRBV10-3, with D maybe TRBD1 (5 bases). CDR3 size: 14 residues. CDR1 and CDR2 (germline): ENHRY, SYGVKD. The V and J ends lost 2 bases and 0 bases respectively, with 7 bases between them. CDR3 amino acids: CAISEGATNYGYTF. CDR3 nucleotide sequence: TGTGCCATCAGTGAGGGGGCGACTAACTATGGCTACACCTTC.

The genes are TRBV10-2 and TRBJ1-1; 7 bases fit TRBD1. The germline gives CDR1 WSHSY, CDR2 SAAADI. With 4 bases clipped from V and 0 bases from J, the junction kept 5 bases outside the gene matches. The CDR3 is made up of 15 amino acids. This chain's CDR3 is CASSAPQGVNTEAFF. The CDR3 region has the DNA TGCGCCAGCAGTGCACCTCAGGGGGTGAACACTGAAGCTTTCTTT.

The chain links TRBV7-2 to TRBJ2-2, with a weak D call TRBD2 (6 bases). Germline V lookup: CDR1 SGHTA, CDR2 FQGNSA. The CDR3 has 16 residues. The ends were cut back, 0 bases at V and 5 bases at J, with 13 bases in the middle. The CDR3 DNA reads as TGTGCCAGCAGCTTAGCGCTCCCCCTAGCGACCGGGGAGCTGTTTTTT. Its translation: CASSLALPLATGELFF.

CDR3: CASSLAGNTGELFF. As DNA, the CDR3 is TGTGCCAGCAGCTTGGCCGGGAACACCGGGGAGCTGTTTTTT. The chain combines TRBV5-4 with TRBJ2-2, with D uncertain. Trimming cost V 0 bases and J 1 base, with 4 bases left between them. The length of the CDR3 is 14 residues. Germline V lookup: CDR1 SGHNT, CDR2 YYREEE (reference sequence).